The 11 T cell receptor beta chains listed next were all sequenced from one sample in a study of PD-1 blockade in classical Hodgkin lymphoma. Clones were sequenced by immunoSEQ multiplex PCR, and TCRdb holds only the in-frame ones, with some missing. Found here are some 23,000 clones, about 71% of them singletons; the top ten hold approximately 17%. No patient escaped relapse after autologous stem cell transplantation, and brentuximab vedotin exposure varied. The material was peripheral blood mononuclear cells (PBMCs), obtained at baseline. These receptors all stem from a human donor with classical Hodgkin lymphoma.

The chain combines TRBV18 with TRBJ2-2; perhaps TRBD1 as D (6 bases). V was trimmed by 2 bases and J by 6 bases, leaving 10 bases between them. Germline V gene sequence: CDR1 KGHSH, CDR2 LQKENI. The CDR3 sequence is 14 residues long. DNA of the CDR3: TGTGCCAGCTCACCAACGGACAGCTCCGGGGAGCTGTTTTTT. This encodes CASSPTDSSGELFF.

A few counts support this clone. J is TRBJ2-7 and V is TRBV4-1; 8 bases fit TRBD1. J gave up 4 bases and V 0 bases, and 5 bases lay outside the gene matches. The germline V gene has CDR1 MGHRA and CDR2 YSYEKL. The CDR3 is made up of 15 amino acids. For the CDR3, the DNA is TGCGCCAGCAGCCAAGATATGGGGACAGGTTACGAGCAGTACTTC. It encodes CASSQDMGTGYEQYF.

The chain employs TRBV5-1 and TRBJ1-6; tentative D call: TRBD1 (5 bases). V lost 4 bases and J 7 bases, leaving 12 bases between the germline ends. This CDR3 has 14 amino acids. The germline V gene encodes CDR1 SGHRS and CDR2 YFSETQ. In DNA, the CDR3 is TGCGCCAGCAGCCAAACGGGGCCCAATTCACCCCTCCACTTT. This gives the protein CASSQTGPNSPLHF.

The chain has TRBV29-1 and TRBJ1-4; the D gene is possibly TRBD1 (6 bases). The CDR3 spans 14 residues. V was shortened by 6 bases and J by 3 bases, with 14 bases between the two germline ends. Germline CDR1 and CDR2: SQVTM and ANQGSEA. CDR3 sequence (DNA): TGCAGCGTGGGGGGGGCCGAGGCTAATGAAAAACTGTTTTTT. Its protein product is CSVGGAEANEKLFF.

This clone is a singleton in its sample. The chain links TRBV6-1 to TRBJ1-5, with no clear D. Germline CDR1 is MNHNS and CDR2 is SASEGT. Trimming removed 3 bases at V and 11 bases at J, with 5 bases between. The length of the CDR3 is 10 residues. CDR3 loop: CASSDGAQHF. The DNA of the CDR3 is TGTGCCAGCAGTGACGGGGCCCAGCATTTT.

The chain uses TRBV28 and TRBJ1-4; D is ambiguous. Germline values: CDR1 MDHEN, CDR2 SYDVKM. Trimming removed 2 bases at V and 7 bases at J, with 14 bases between. The CDR3 length is 15 residues. Here the CDR3 DNA reads TGTGCCAGCAGTTTAGGGTCGACCTGGGGTGAAAAACTGTTTTTT. It encodes CASSLGSTWGEKLFF.

The table lists this clone with a few counts. The J gene is TRBJ1-4, the V gene TRBV6-6, with D possibly being TRBD1 (6 bases). Trimming left V 0 bases short and J 7 bases short, with 12 bases between. CDR1 is MNHNY and CDR2 is SVGAGI in the germline V gene (reference sequence). This CDR3 comprises 15 residues. The CDR3 DNA reads as TGTGCCAGCAGTTACTCTGGGGGGGCCGTTGAAAAACTGTTTTTT. This encodes CASSYSGGAVEKLFF.

The rearrangement joins TRBV9 to TRBJ2-2; TRBD2 aligns across 11 bases. V was pared by 6 bases and J by 3 bases, with 7 bases of the junction left unmatched. CDR3 length: 16 residues. From germline, CDR1 is SGDLS and CDR2 YYNGEE. The CDR3 here is CASNPTSGSDTGELFF. CDR3 nucleotide sequence: TGTGCCAGCAACCCAACTAGCGGGAGTGACACCGGGGAGCTGTTTTTT.

This clone was detected only a few times. This rearrangement joins TRBV6-4 to TRBJ1-1; D may be TRBD1 (6 bases). The CDR3 length is 20 residues. Germline V gene lookup returns CDR1 MRHNA and CDR2 SNTAGT. The V gene lost 6 bases and the J gene lost 0 bases, with 29 bases spanning the gap. The CDR3 nucleotides read TGTGCCAGCAGGGGCCAGAATTGGGGGGCGAGGTCGAGTTTGAACACTGAAGCTTTCTTT. Encoded protein: CASRGQNWGARSSLNTEAFF.

Only a few counts were recorded for this clone. This chain uses TRBV10-2 with TRBJ2-3; 9 bases are a match to TRBD2. This CDR3 has 15 amino acids. CDR1 and CDR2 (germline): WSHSY, SAAADI. J gave up 5 bases and V 4 bases, and 7 bases lay outside the gene matches. The CDR3, as DNA: TGCGCCAGCAGTGCGGGGCGGGGGGGATTAGATACGCAGTATTTT. Protein product: CASSAGRGGLDTQYF.

V and J are TRBV19 and TRBJ2-2, with D possibly TRBD1 on 5 matching bases. The V gene lost 5 bases and the J gene lost 3 bases, with 10 bases spanning the gap. CDR1 and CDR2 (germline): LNHDA, SQIVND (reference sequence). This CDR3 spans 14 amino acids. This chain's CDR3 is CASSFQGYTGELFF. The CDR3 nucleotides read TGTGCCAGTAGTTTTCAGGGCTACACCGGGGAGCTGTTTTTT.